These T cell receptor beta chains were read from a single sample in a study of CD8 T cells in ankylosing spondylitis. MiXCR was run by TCRdb on the 5' RACE reads, yielding one entry per CDR3 protein. The table records hundreds of thousands of distinct CDR3 sequences, 8% to 10% of them present only once. The sample consisted of blood, either unsorted or a sorted T cell fraction (not recorded which). These receptors all stem from a female donor with ankylosing spondylitis or in good health (not recorded which). Both conserved end residues are trimmed from each CDR3. A D gene is named only where the DNA matches it firmly.

J	V	D	CDR3
TRBJ2-1	TRBV3-2	NA	ASSQSLLESYNEQF
TRBJ1-1	TRBV27	NA	ATRTQGRTEAF
TRBJ2-3	TRBV12-3/TRBV12-4	NA	ASSLRLVGDTQY
TRBJ1-6	TRBV20-1	NA	SARSPPGTINSPLH
TRBJ2-1	TRBV7-9	TRBD2	ASSPGGTSGSRGEQF
TRBJ2-3	TRBV18	NA	ASSPVGISDTQY
TRBJ1-1	TRBV20-1	TRBD1	LGQGKEAF
TRBJ1-1	TRBV3-1	TRBD1	ASTPFGQGGGAF
TRBJ2-1	TRBV7-2	TRBD1	ASRRDREDEQF
TRBJ2-2	TRBV20-1	TRBD2	SARDSRLAGTGELF
TRBJ2-1	TRBV7-2	TRBD1	ASSPRQGAYNEQF
TRBJ2-3	TRBV7-6	TRBD2	ASSSPRGSGGTDTQY
TRBJ2-7	TRBV6-1	NA	ASSEQAPYEQY
TRBJ2-2	TRBV29-1	NA	SVRGAAGELF
TRBJ2-2	TRBV7-8	NA	ASSFASGNTGELF
TRBJ2-7	TRBV4-1	NA	ASSQDSGSSYEQY
TRBJ1-3	TRBV6-5	NA	ASSYSHREAGNTIY
TRBJ2-1	TRBV5-1	NA	ASSLGRGNNEQF
TRBJ2-3	TRBV12-3/TRBV12-4	TRBD1	ASGLWTGGVDTQY
TRBJ2-3	TRBV11-2	TRBD1	ASSRAGTGILVSTDTQY
TRBJ1-1	TRBV2	NA	ASSEALPDTEAF
TRBJ2-5	TRBV7-9	TRBD2	ASSGRLAGVVETQY
TRBJ2-1	TRBV5-1	TRBD2	ASSLGSGRYNEQF
TRBJ2-1	TRBV5-1	TRBD1	ASSKGQGSYNEQF
TRBJ2-6	TRBV7-9	NA	ASSLGSGGINVLT
TRBJ2-7	TRBV12-3/TRBV12-4	NA	ASSLPGRSYEQY
TRBJ1-6	TRBV29-1	NA	SVVVLPYNSPLH
TRBJ1-1	TRBV28	NA	ASSSPWRSEAF
TRBJ2-3	TRBV2	TRBD2	ASSFTGLAGGSGDTQY
TRBJ2-2	TRBV9	NA	ASSMRLGANTGELF
TRBJ1-5	TRBV10-3	NA	AISEVVSNQPQH
TRBJ2-5	TRBV10-3	NA	AISPRGGQETQY
TRBJ2-2	TRBV6-1	TRBD2	ASSRGLAAWELF
TRBJ1-1	TRBV25-1	NA	ASSSSRTVF
TRBJ2-1	TRBV3-1	TRBD2	ASSRGVAGSNEQF
TRBJ2-1	TRBV6-2/TRBV6-3	NA	ASGDRGNEQF
TRBJ2-3	TRBV7-3	TRBD2	ASSLSTPGLAGGSDTQY
TRBJ2-3	TRBV5-6	TRBD1	AMGTGVRDTQY
TRBJ2-1	TRBV12-3/TRBV12-4	TRBD2	ASSLTSGSDEQF
TRBJ1-2	TRBV11-2	NA	ASRQTPIQGLYGYT
TRBJ2-1	TRBV6-1	NA	ASNVGWGAYNEQF
TRBJ2-7	TRBV9	TRBD1	ASSVGQGAYEQY
TRBJ2-1	TRBV18	TRBD2	ASSPSSGRAGSYNEQF
TRBJ2-2	TRBV12-3/TRBV12-4	TRBD2	ASSFLAGVRTGELF
TRBJ2-1	TRBV9	NA	ASSVSNNNEQF
TRBJ2-7	TRBV12-3/TRBV12-4	NA	ASSGATGLDEQY
TRBJ2-5	TRBV7-8	TRBD2	ASSPPGLAGVTYQETQY
TRBJ2-7	TRBV7-2	NA	ASSFLTASYEQY
TRBJ2-2	TRBV18	NA	ASSSGAGTNTGELF
TRBJ2-1	TRBV9	NA	ASSASPKSEQF
TRBJ2-1	TRBV3-1	TRBD2	ACSRTSGSTVSYNEQF
TRBJ2-5	TRBV14	NA	ASSQDLAGELFETQY
TRBJ1-5	TRBV19	NA	ASSTRGQPQH
TRBJ2-2	TRBV7-2	NA	ASSFGRGELF
TRBJ1-1	TRBV7-9	NA	ASSPVLVARNTEAF
TRBJ2-7	TRBV20-1	NA	SALTPRGSYEQY
TRBJ1-2	TRBV25-1	TRBD1	ASSDVTGEGGYT